This TCR beta chain came from a study of control samples from healthy donors and cancer patients. Sequencing was performed with immunoSEQ multiplex PCR; in TCRdb, only in-frame clones are kept and a portion is missing. The table has about 110,000 clones, 75% to 95% seen once; the top ten hold 4% to 5.5%. Germline assignment: CDR1 LNHDA and CDR2 SQIVND (reference sequence). Trimming stripped 5 bases from V and 10 bases from J, with 17 bases between. The length of the CDR3 is 13 residues. The source material was blood. The receptor's source is a human donor in good health. The donor label of this sample is uncertain. The rearrangement links TRBV19 to TRBJ1-2; D is undetermined. The CDR3 DNA reads TGTGCCAGTAGTTCCCGGACTCTATTAGTCTACACCTTC. Protein product: CASSSRTLLVYTF.